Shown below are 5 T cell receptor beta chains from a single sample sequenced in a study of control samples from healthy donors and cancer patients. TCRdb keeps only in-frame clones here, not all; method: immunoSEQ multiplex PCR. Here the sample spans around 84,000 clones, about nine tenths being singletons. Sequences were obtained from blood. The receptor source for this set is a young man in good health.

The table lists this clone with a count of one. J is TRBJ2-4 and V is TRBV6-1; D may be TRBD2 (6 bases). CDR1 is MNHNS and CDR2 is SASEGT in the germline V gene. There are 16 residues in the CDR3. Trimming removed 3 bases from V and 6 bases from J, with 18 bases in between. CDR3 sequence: CASSEPVAAALNIQYF. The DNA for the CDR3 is TGTGCCAGCAGTGAGCCAGTAGCGGCAGCCCTAAACATTCAGTACTTC.

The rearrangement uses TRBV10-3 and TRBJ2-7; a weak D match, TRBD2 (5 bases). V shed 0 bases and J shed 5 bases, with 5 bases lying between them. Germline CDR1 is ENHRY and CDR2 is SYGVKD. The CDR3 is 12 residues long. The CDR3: CAISESADEQYF. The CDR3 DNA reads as TGTGCCATCAGTGAGTCAGCGGACGAGCAGTACTTC.

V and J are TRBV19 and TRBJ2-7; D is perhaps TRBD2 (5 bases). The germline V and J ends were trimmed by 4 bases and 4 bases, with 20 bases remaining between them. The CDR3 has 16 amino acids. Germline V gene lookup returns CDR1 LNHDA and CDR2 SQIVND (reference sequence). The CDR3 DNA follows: TGTGCCAGTAGTACCCGAACCTCCGCTAGCAGATACGAGCAGTACTTC. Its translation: CASSTRTSASRYEQYF.

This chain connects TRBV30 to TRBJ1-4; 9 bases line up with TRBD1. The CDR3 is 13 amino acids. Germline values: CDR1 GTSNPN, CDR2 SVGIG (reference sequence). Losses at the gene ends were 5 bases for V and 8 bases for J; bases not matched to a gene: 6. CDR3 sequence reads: CAWGQGNGEKLFF. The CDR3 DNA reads TGTGCCTGGGGACAGGGGAACGGCGAAAAACTGTTTTTT.

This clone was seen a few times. Here the CDR3 reads CASSYGREYTEAFF. CDR3 DNA: TGTGCCAGCAGTTACGGCAGGGAATATACTGAAGCTTTCTTT. The chain couples TRBV6-5 to TRBJ1-1, with D possibly being TRBD1 (5 bases). V lost 2 bases to trimming and J lost 5 bases, with 12 bases between them. The CDR3 is 14 residues long. Germline V gene sequence: CDR1 MNHEY, CDR2 SVGAGI.